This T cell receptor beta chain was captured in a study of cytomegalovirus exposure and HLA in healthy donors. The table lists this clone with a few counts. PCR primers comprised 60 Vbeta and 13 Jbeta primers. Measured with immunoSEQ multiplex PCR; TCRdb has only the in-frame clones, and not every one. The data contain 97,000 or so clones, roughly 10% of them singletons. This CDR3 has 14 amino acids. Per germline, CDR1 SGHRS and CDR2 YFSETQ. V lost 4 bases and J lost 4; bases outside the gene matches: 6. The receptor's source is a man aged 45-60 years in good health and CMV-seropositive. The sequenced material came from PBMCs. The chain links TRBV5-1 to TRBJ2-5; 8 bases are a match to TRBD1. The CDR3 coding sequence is TGCGCCAGCAGCCCCGGGACAGGAGGAGAGACCCAGTACTTC. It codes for CASSPGTGGETQYF.